Sequencing of this T cell receptor (beta chain) was carried out in a study of blood T cells in healthy people across ages. Study-wide results and limits: TCR beta diversity tracked closely with naive T cell percentage.

Together with a sample-barcoded 5' primer, a J-beta primer mix was included in a second PCR lasting roughly 6 to 12 cycles. All cDNA molecules were each tagged by a template-switch adaptor with 12 random nucleotides. In TCRdb, the 5' RACE reads were re-called with MiXCR into one record per CDR3 protein. The sample consists of more than 800,000 distinct CDR3 sequences, 40% to 55% of them appearing once. Total RNA, at least 6 micrograms per sample, came from PBMCs. Points on this clonotype: Antigen: not known.

The junction had 15 bases not matched to a gene; V was cut back by 5 bases and J by 2 bases. The CDR3 has 18 amino acids. Germline V lookup: CDR1 SEHNR, CDR2 FQNEAQ (reference sequence). Sequenced sample: blood. The chain has TRBV7-9 and TRBJ2-7; 10 bases align to TRBD1. This receptor was taken from a woman in her sixties or seventies in good health. CDR3 region: CASSPPVRDRGYTYEQYF. Written as DNA, the CDR3 is TGTGCCAGCAGCCCACCTGTGCGGGACAGGGGCTATACCTACGAGCAGTACTTC. The full variable domain, completed using reference TRBV7-9 and TRBJ2-7, is DTGVSQNPRHKITKRGQNVTFRCDPISEHNRLYWYRQTLGQGPEFLTYFQNEAQLEKSRLLSDRFSAERPKGSFSTLEIQRTEQGDSAMYLCASSPPVRDRGYTYEQYFGPGTRLTVT.